A selection of T cell receptor beta chains follows, all from one sample in a study of T-cell reconstitution after alpha-beta-depleted transplantation in children. TCRdb itself ran the PCR reads through MiXCR, one entry per CDR3 protein. The data hold 350,000 to 450,000 distinct CDR3 sequences, with roughly 14% observed a single time. Sample: PBMCs, taken from the stem cell graft. These receptors were taken from a human donor who donated a stem cell graft to a child with Fanconi anemia. CDR3s include the opening cysteine and the closing phenylalanine or tryptophan. The D gene is left open where the match is weak. Clone size, where shown, is once, few, many, or a class for clones that have expanded.

D gene	clone size	J gene	V gene	CDR3 protein	CDR3 DNA
NA	NA	TRBJ1-5	TRBV5-6	CASSWRPNQPQHF	TGTGCCAGCAGCTGGCGGCCCAATCAGCCCCAGCATTTT
TRBD1	many	TRBJ2-3	TRBV5-5	CASSYLHIDRVTTDTQYF	TGTGCCAGCAGCTACCTACACATCGACAGGGTGACCACAGATACGCAGTATTTT
NA	NA	TRBJ1-1	TRBV27	CASSSSRALNWGTEAFF	TGTGCCAGCAGTTCATCTCGGGCCCTAAATTGGGGGACTGAAGCTTTCTTT
NA	few	TRBJ2-5	TRBV29-1	CSVEDPKGYQETQYF	TGCAGCGTTGAAGACCCCAAGGGGTACCAAGAGACCCAGTACTTC
NA	many	TRBJ1-6	TRBV12-3/TRBV12-4	CASSFRLVSPLHF	TGTGCCAGCAGTTTCCGGCTTGTTTCACCCCTCCACTTT
NA	many	TRBJ2-2	TRBV10-3	CAISERTGELFF	TGTGCCATCAGTGAGCGTACCGGGGAGCTGTTTTTT
NA	NA	TRBJ1-2	TRBV5-1	CASSLGGSESYGYTF	TGCGCCAGCAGCTTGGGCGGCTCTGAAAGCTATGGCTACACCTTC
NA	NA	TRBJ1-5	TRBV6-2/TRBV6-3	CASTDSNQPQHF	TGTGCCAGCACTGACAGTAATCAGCCCCAGCATTTT
NA	few	TRBJ1-4	TRBV15	CATSRDGYEKLFF	TGTGCCACCAGCAGAGACGGCTATGAAAAACTGTTTTTT
TRBD1	many	TRBJ2-7	TRBV6-5	CASRTGTGLPYEQYF	TGTGCCAGCAGGACCGGGACAGGCTTACCCTACGAGCAGTACTTC
NA	many	TRBJ2-5	TRBV10-3	CATTGGETQYF	TGTGCCACGACGGGGGGCGAGACCCAGTACTTC
NA	NA	TRBJ1-1	TRBV6-5	CASSPSFVQGKGTEAFF	TGTGCCAGCAGTCCCTCTTTTGTACAGGGCAAGGGGACTGAAGCTTTCTTT
NA	many	TRBJ2-2	TRBV4-2	CASSQHTGGPTGELFF	TGTGCCAGCAGCCAGCATACGGGGGGCCCTACCGGGGAGCTGTTTTTT
NA	NA	TRBJ1-5	TRBV28	CASIALNQPQHF	TGTGCCAGCATCGCACTCAATCAGCCCCAGCATTTT
NA	NA	TRBJ1-1	TRBV29-1	CSVVIIAGNRPFF	TGCAGCGTTGTAATCATCGCTGGGAATAGGCCTTTCTTT
NA	few	TRBJ1-1	TRBV7-9	CASSPGDGAGDTEAFF	TGTGCCAGCAGCCCTGGGGACGGGGCTGGGGACACTGAAGCTTTCTTT
TRBD1	NA	TRBJ2-7	TRBV28	CASSWTGRFNQYF	TGTGCCAGCAGTTGGACAGGGCGGTTTAATCAGTACTTC
TRBD1	NA	TRBJ1-1	TRBV7-2	CASSRDSSMNTEAFF	TGTGCCAGCAGCCGGGACAGCTCCATGAACACTGAAGCTTTCTTT
NA	few	TRBJ2-5	TRBV5-4	CASSFERRGETQYF	TGTGCCAGCAGCTTTGAAAGGAGGGGAGAGACCCAGTACTTC
NA	NA	TRBJ2-7	TRBV7-2	CASSLSLQATGEQYF	TGTGCCAGCAGCTTAAGTTTACAGGCTACGGGCGAGCAGTACTTC
NA	few	TRBJ1-2	TRBV25-1	CASSDPGRGYGYTF	TGTGCCAGCAGTGACCCGGGCAGGGGCTATGGCTACACCTTC
NA	few	TRBJ1-4	TRBV4-3	CASSQDTGFGEKLFF	TGCGCCAGCAGCCAAGATACCGGGTTCGGCGAAAAACTGTTTTTT
NA	NA	TRBJ2-3	TRBV29-1	CSVEVRATDTQYF	TGCAGCGTTGAGGTCAGGGCCACAGATACGCAGTATTTT
NA	few	TRBJ1-2	TRBV4-3	CASSPGHPAGYTF	TGCGCCAGCAGTCCAGGACACCCAGCGGGCTACACCTTC
NA	NA	TRBJ2-1	TRBV12-3/TRBV12-4	CASRIGTPYNEQFF	TGTGCCAGCCGAATCGGGACACCCTACAATGAGCAGTTCTTC
NA	many	TRBJ1-1	TRBV9	CASRPGRRLNTEAFF	TGTGCCAGCAGACCGGGACGCAGGTTGAACACTGAAGCTTTCTTT
NA	few	TRBJ1-2	TRBV11-2	CASSLTGSTIYGYTF	TGTGCCAGCAGCCTTACAGGTTCTACGATCTATGGCTACACCTTC
NA	many	TRBJ2-1	TRBV29-1	CSVIPRGNEQFF	TGCAGCGTTATACCGAGGGGCAATGAGCAGTTCTTC
NA	NA	TRBJ1-6	TRBV27	CASSLDEGMRGARSPLHF	TGTGCCAGCAGTTTGGACGAGGGGATGAGGGGGGCTCGTTCACCCCTCCACTTT
NA	NA	TRBJ1-5	TRBV20-1	CSARDAAGSRDQPQHF	TGCAGTGCTAGAGATGCAGCAGGGAGTAGGGATCAGCCCCAGCATTTT
TRBD1	NA	TRBJ1-2	TRBV6-6	CASSRTGEDGYTF	TGTGCCAGCAGCCGGACAGGGGAGGATGGCTACACCTTC
NA	few	TRBJ2-1	TRBV7-2	CASSLPRLRSYNEQFF	TGTGCCAGCAGCTTACCCCGACTTCGATCCTACAATGAGCAGTTCTTC
NA	many	TRBJ2-3	TRBV20-1	CSAGIRAPSTDTQYF	TGCAGTGCAGGGATCAGGGCTCCTAGCACAGATACGCAGTATTTT
TRBD1	few	TRBJ1-1	TRBV20-1	CSARTGQGLTGTEAFF	TGCAGTGCTAGAACGGGACAGGGGTTAACCGGCACTGAAGCTTTCTTT
TRBD1	NA	TRBJ1-1	TRBV18	CASTGGAENTEAFF	TGTGCCAGCACAGGGGGTGCCGAGAACACTGAAGCTTTCTTT
NA	many	TRBJ2-2	TRBV9	CASSAEAHLTGELFF	TGTGCCAGCAGCGCCGAGGCACATCTTACCGGGGAGCTGTTTTTT
NA	many	TRBJ2-2	TRBV5-1	CASSVKGYGELFF	TGCGCCAGCAGCGTAAAGGGGTACGGGGAGCTGTTTTTT
TRBD1	few	TRBJ1-1	TRBV7-8	CASSLGRGPNTEAFF	TGTGCCAGCAGCTTGGGGAGGGGGCCGAACACTGAAGCTTTCTTT
TRBD1	few	TRBJ2-1	TRBV4-3	CASSTLGTGSFYNEQFF	TGCGCCAGCAGCACTTTAGGGACAGGATCTTTCTACAATGAGCAGTTCTTC
NA	NA	TRBJ2-5	TRBV12-3/TRBV12-4	CASSYTGSGETQYF	TGTGCCAGCAGCTACACAGGGAGTGGTGAGACCCAGTACTTC
TRBD1	many	TRBJ2-7	TRBV20-1	CSATIPGQDYEQYF	TGCAGTGCTACCATACCCGGACAGGACTACGAGCAGTACTTC
TRBD2	NA	TRBJ2-1	TRBV3-1	CASSQSSGGMFF	TGTGCCAGCAGCCAGAGTAGCGGGGGTATGTTCTTC
NA	many	TRBJ1-5	TRBV7-9	CASSLMGSNQPQHF	TGTGCCAGCAGCTTAATGGGGAGCAATCAGCCCCAGCATTTT
NA	few	TRBJ2-1	TRBV9	CASSVVSEGEQFF	TGTGCCAGCAGCGTAGTATCGGAGGGTGAGCAGTTCTTC
NA	NA	TRBJ2-3	TRBV5-1	CASSLGGGRTAGTDTQYF	TGCGCCAGCAGCTTGGGAGGAGGGAGGACCGCTGGCACAGATACGCAGTATTTT
NA	NA	TRBJ1-1	TRBV5-1	CASRYSGEGEAFF	TGCGCCAGCAGGTACTCAGGGGAAGGGGAAGCTTTCTTT
NA	many	TRBJ2-1	TRBV7-8	CASSLVGPSYNEQFF	TGTGCCAGCAGCTTAGTGGGGCCCTCCTACAATGAGCAGTTCTTC
NA	few	TRBJ2-1	TRBV5-5	CASSWGDRTEQFF	TGTGCCAGCAGCTGGGGGGACAGAACTGAGCAGTTCTTC
TRBD1	many	TRBJ1-1	TRBV6-1	CASSPLPGQGSGTEAFF	TGTGCCAGCAGTCCCCTCCCGGGACAGGGGTCGGGCACTGAAGCTTTCTTT